This T cell receptor beta chain was obtained from a study of T cell repertoires in aging, cancer and after chemotherapy. The template was genomic DNA from peripheral blood, not RNA. This clonotype was found a few times. Rearranged V-D-J TRB sequences were amplified with a mixed TRB-A/B primer pool. In TCRdb, the multiplex PCR reads were re-called with MiXCR into one record per CDR3 protein. The table records approximately 5,000 distinct CDR3 sequences, roughly 24% of them present only once. The TCR sequence derives from a human donor with a blood cancer. The source material was blood.

CDR3 protein: CASSRVDSSTGNTIYF. CDR3 DNA sequence: TGTGCCAGCTCACGGGTCGACAGCTCAACTGGAAACACCATATATTTT. The gene calls are TRBV18 and TRBJ1-3; weak D call: TRBD1 (5 bases). With 4 bases removed from V and 2 bases from J, the gap between germline ends came to 15 bases. CDR3 length: 16 amino acids. CDR1 is KGHSH and CDR2 is LQKENI in the germline V gene. The full variable domain, its missing parts supplied by reference TRBV18 and TRBJ1-3, is NAGVMQNPRHLVRRRGQEARLRCSPMKGHSHVYWYRQLPEEGLKFMVYLQKENIIDESGMPKERFSAEFPKEGPSILRIQQVVRGDSAAYFCASSRVDSSTGNTIYFGEGSWLTVV.